A selection of T cell receptor beta chains follows, all from one sample in a study of T cells in Graves' hyperthyroidism and ophthalmopathy. In TCRdb, the multiplex PCR reads were re-called with MiXCR into one record per CDR3 protein. This sample has around 180,000 distinct CDR3 sequences, with over 15% found just once. Sequenced: blood. Receptor source: a woman aged 50 to 60 with Graves' hyperthyroidism. Each CDR3 is given with its conserved first and last residue. The D gene is left open where the match is weak. A clone size is listed for some rows: how often the clone was seen (once, few, many), or a class if it is expanded.

d_call: .; v_call: TRBV7-3; j_call: TRBJ2-2; clone_size: .; cdr3_aa: CASSLSNTGGLFF; cdr3_nt: TGTGCCAGCAGCTTATCTAACACCGGGGGGCTGTTTTTT
d_call: .; v_call: TRBV25-1; j_call: TRBJ1-2; clone_size: many; cdr3_aa: CASTGHLYGYTF; cdr3_nt: TGTGCCAGCACGGGCCATCTCTATGGCTACACCTTC
d_call: TRBD1; v_call: TRBV20-1; j_call: TRBJ1-2; clone_size: .; cdr3_aa: CSARAQGRGGYGYTF; cdr3_nt: TGCAGTGCTAGAGCCCAAGGCAGGGGGGGCTATGGCTACACCTTC
d_call: TRBD2; v_call: TRBV5-4; j_call: TRBJ2-7; clone_size: .; cdr3_aa: CASSPSGAGDYEQYF; cdr3_nt: TGTGCCAGCTCCCCAAGTGGGGCGGGGGACTACGAGCAGTACTTC
d_call: .; v_call: TRBV11-2; j_call: TRBJ2-7; clone_size: many; cdr3_aa: CASSLDLAVLGEYF; cdr3_nt: TGTGCCAGCAGCTTAGATCTGGCGGTCCTCGGGGAGTACTTC
d_call: TRBD1; v_call: TRBV10-3; j_call: TRBJ2-1; clone_size: many; cdr3_aa: CAIRGQGDNEQFF; cdr3_nt: TGTGCCATCAGGGGACAGGGGGACAATGAGCAGTTCTTC
d_call: .; v_call: TRBV11-2; j_call: TRBJ2-1; clone_size: many; cdr3_aa: CASSRAPGTRSGNEQFF; cdr3_nt: TGTGCCAGCAGCAGGGCTCCCGGGACCCGAAGCGGCAATGAGCAGTTCTTC
d_call: TRBD1; v_call: TRBV20-1; j_call: TRBJ2-5; clone_size: few; cdr3_aa: CSASDRGRTYF; cdr3_nt: TGCAGTGCTAGCGACAGGGGCAGGACCTACTTC
d_call: TRBD2; v_call: TRBV10-3; j_call: TRBJ2-3; clone_size: many; cdr3_aa: CATAGPGLAGVDTQYF; cdr3_nt: TGTGCCACCGCTGGACCGGGACTAGCGGGGGTAGATACGCAGTATTTT
d_call: .; v_call: TRBV27; j_call: TRBJ1-2; clone_size: many; cdr3_aa: CASTDRTSFGYTF; cdr3_nt: TGTGCCAGCACTGACAGAACCTCGTTTGGCTACACCTTC
d_call: TRBD1; v_call: TRBV29-1; j_call: TRBJ1-1; clone_size: many; cdr3_aa: CSAGDSMNTEAFF; cdr3_nt: TGCAGCGCCGGGGACAGCATGAACACTGAAGCTTTCTTT
d_call: .; v_call: TRBV6-1; j_call: TRBJ1-2; clone_size: many; cdr3_aa: CASKSGYGYTF; cdr3_nt: TGTGCCAGCAAGTCGGGCTATGGCTACACCTTC
d_call: .; v_call: TRBV12-3/TRBV12-4; j_call: TRBJ2-2; clone_size: few; cdr3_aa: CASSSWDTGELFF; cdr3_nt: TGTGCCAGCAGTTCCTGGGACACCGGGGAGCTGTTTTTT
d_call: .; v_call: TRBV2; j_call: TRBJ1-1; clone_size: .; cdr3_aa: CASSSHRVNTEAFF; cdr3_nt: TGTGCCAGCAGTTCCCACAGGGTGAACACTGAAGCTTTCTTT
d_call: .; v_call: TRBV7-2; j_call: TRBJ2-5; clone_size: .; cdr3_aa: CASSRGLLRGTQYF; cdr3_nt: TGTGCCAGCAGCCGCGGATTGTTGAGGGGTACCCAGTACTTC
d_call: TRBD1; v_call: TRBV3-1; j_call: TRBJ2-3; clone_size: many; cdr3_aa: CASSQDHGTGTHRADTQYF; cdr3_nt: TGTGCCAGCAGCCAAGATCACGGGACAGGAACTCACCGTGCAGATACGCAGTATTTT
d_call: TRBD2; v_call: TRBV7-3; j_call: TRBJ2-1; clone_size: .; cdr3_aa: CATSMGTNNEQFF; cdr3_nt: TGTGCCACATCGATGGGGACTAACAATGAGCAGTTCTTC
d_call: .; v_call: TRBV15; j_call: TRBJ1-1; clone_size: .; cdr3_aa: CATSREGNTEAFF; cdr3_nt: TGTGCCACCAGCAGAGAGGGGAACACTGAAGCTTTCTTT
d_call: .; v_call: TRBV7-9; j_call: TRBJ2-7; clone_size: many; cdr3_aa: CASSSSLASDEQYF; cdr3_nt: TGTGCCAGCAGCTCATCGTTAGCGAGCGACGAGCAGTACTTC
d_call: .; v_call: TRBV2; j_call: TRBJ1-2; clone_size: many; cdr3_aa: CASIRTNYGYTF; cdr3_nt: TGTGCCAGCATTCGGACTAACTATGGCTACACCTTC
d_call: .; v_call: TRBV28; j_call: TRBJ1-2; clone_size: many; cdr3_aa: CASSFSAGNYGYTF; cdr3_nt: TGTGCCAGCAGTTTCTCGGCGGGAAACTATGGCTACACCTTC
d_call: TRBD2; v_call: TRBV6-2/TRBV6-3; j_call: TRBJ2-3; clone_size: many; cdr3_aa: CASSYSKRGARDTQYF; cdr3_nt: TGTGCCAGCAGTTACTCGAAGCGGGGGGCGAGGGATACGCAGTATTTT
d_call: TRBD1; v_call: TRBV29-1; j_call: TRBJ2-5; clone_size: many; cdr3_aa: CSVAQGQDVGETQYF; cdr3_nt: TGCAGCGTTGCCCAGGGACAGGATGTGGGAGAGACCCAGTACTTC
d_call: TRBD1; v_call: TRBV19; j_call: TRBJ1-5; clone_size: many; cdr3_aa: CASSITSGGLSQPQHF; cdr3_nt: TGTGCCAGTAGTATCACTTCAGGGGGGCTAAGTCAGCCCCAGCATTTT
d_call: .; v_call: TRBV20-1; j_call: TRBJ1-5; clone_size: many; cdr3_aa: CSAGSRQWNQPQHF; cdr3_nt: TGCAGTGCTGGCTCCAGACAGTGGAATCAGCCCCAGCATTTT
d_call: TRBD1; v_call: TRBV6-1; j_call: TRBJ2-7; clone_size: many; cdr3_aa: CASSPRDRGIYEQYF; cdr3_nt: TGTGCCAGCAGTCCCCGGGACAGGGGAATCTACGAGCAGTACTTC
d_call: .; v_call: TRBV12-3/TRBV12-4; j_call: TRBJ2-3; clone_size: many; cdr3_aa: CASNVQGYDTQYF; cdr3_nt: TGTGCCAGCAACGTCCAGGGTTACGATACGCAGTATTTT
d_call: .; v_call: TRBV24-1; j_call: TRBJ2-7; clone_size: .; cdr3_aa: CATSASGRYEQYF; cdr3_nt: TGTGCCACCAGTGCCTCGGGCCGCTACGAGCAGTACTTC
d_call: TRBD1; v_call: TRBV28; j_call: TRBJ2-2; clone_size: .; cdr3_aa: CASSFLGQGNTGELFF; cdr3_nt: TGTGCCAGCAGTTTCTTGGGACAGGGGAACACCGGGGAGCTGTTTTTT
d_call: .; v_call: TRBV19; j_call: TRBJ2-3; clone_size: .; cdr3_aa: CASTRARGDTQYF; cdr3_nt: TGTGCCAGTACCCGAGCCAGGGGAGATACGCAGTATTTT
d_call: .; v_call: TRBV30; j_call: TRBJ1-1; clone_size: .; cdr3_aa: CAWERVNTEAFF; cdr3_nt: TGTGCCTGGGAGAGAGTGAACACTGAAGCTTTCTTT
d_call: .; v_call: TRBV20-1; j_call: TRBJ2-3; clone_size: many; cdr3_aa: CSAPSRPRRADTQYF; cdr3_nt: TGCAGTGCTCCGTCACGCCCGAGGAGGGCAGATACGCAGTATTTT
d_call: TRBD2; v_call: TRBV19; j_call: TRBJ2-7; clone_size: many; cdr3_aa: CASSLAGGDYEQYF; cdr3_nt: TGTGCCAGTAGCCTAGCGGGGGGGGACTACGAGCAGTACTTC
d_call: .; v_call: TRBV5-1; j_call: TRBJ1-1; clone_size: few; cdr3_aa: CASSLVSAGLAEAFF; cdr3_nt: TGCGCCAGCAGCTTGGTTTCGGCAGGGTTGGCTGAAGCTTTCTTT
d_call: TRBD1; v_call: TRBV20-1; j_call: TRBJ1-4; clone_size: .; cdr3_aa: CSALSGTVNEKLFF; cdr3_nt: TGCAGTGCCCTTTCCGGGACAGTGAATGAAAAACTGTTTTTT
d_call: .; v_call: TRBV7-8; j_call: TRBJ1-6; clone_size: many; cdr3_aa: CASSLAALSPLHF; cdr3_nt: TGTGCCAGCAGCTTAGCAGCTTTATCACCCCTCCACTTT
d_call: .; v_call: TRBV20-1; j_call: TRBJ1-1; clone_size: many; cdr3_aa: CSASGAGEAFF; cdr3_nt: TGCAGTGCTAGCGGGGCAGGTGAAGCTTTCTTT
d_call: .; v_call: TRBV18; j_call: TRBJ2-7; clone_size: few; cdr3_aa: CASSPMDSRFYEQYF; cdr3_nt: TGTGCCAGCTCACCCATGGACAGTCGATTCTACGAGCAGTACTTC
d_call: .; v_call: TRBV18; j_call: TRBJ1-5; clone_size: many; cdr3_aa: CASSTGFNQPQHF; cdr3_nt: TGTGCCAGCTCAACAGGGTTTAATCAGCCCCAGCATTTT
d_call: .; v_call: TRBV6-1; j_call: TRBJ1-4; clone_size: many; cdr3_aa: CASSGIGKLFF; cdr3_nt: TGTGCCAGCAGCGGAATCGGAAAACTGTTTTTT
d_call: .; v_call: TRBV4-1; j_call: TRBJ2-2; clone_size: many; cdr3_aa: CASSQVGTAYGELFF; cdr3_nt: TGCGCCAGCAGCCAAGTCGGGACTGCTTACGGGGAGCTGTTTTTT
d_call: TRBD1; v_call: TRBV20-1; j_call: TRBJ2-4; clone_size: many; cdr3_aa: CSAPRQGGNIQYF; cdr3_nt: TGCAGTGCCCCTCGACAGGGGGGGAACATTCAGTACTTC
d_call: TRBD1; v_call: TRBV6-5; j_call: TRBJ2-7; clone_size: many; cdr3_aa: CASSLTGGNEQYF; cdr3_nt: TGTGCCAGCAGTTTAACAGGGGGAAACGAGCAGTACTTC